This TCR beta chain was identified in a study of T cell clonotyping in hematopoietic cell transplantation. Study-level results: At the given depth, recipient repertoires were over 95% de novo clonotypes. Recipient TCR diversity dropped after transplant; expanded clonotypes rose from day 30 to 180.

The repertoire was sequenced with immunoSEQ multiplex PCR; TCRdb's copy has only in-frame clones and lacks some. The sample lists 16,000 or so clones, around 93% seen once, with approximately 2% in the top ten. Of note for this clone: No antigen is known for it.

The time point denotes: recipient sample about 28 days before transplant, after cytoreduction. Germline V gene sequence: CDR1 SGHAT, CDR2 FQNNGV. The V end lost 5 bases, the J end lost 5 bases, and 18 bases lay between the germline ends. CDR3 length: 15 residues. This chain uses TRBV11-2 with TRBJ1-1, with TRBD1 as a possible D gene (5 bases). The input for sequencing was peripheral blood mononuclear cells, taken before stem cell transplant. The TCR was taken from a man younger than 35 with biphenotypic leukemia. Some clones in this sample may be carry-over from other donors' samples. This CDR3 reads CASSPGTLKRTEAFF. The DNA for the CDR3 is TGTGCCAGCAGCCCCGGGACCCTCAAGAGGACTGAAGCTTTCTTT.